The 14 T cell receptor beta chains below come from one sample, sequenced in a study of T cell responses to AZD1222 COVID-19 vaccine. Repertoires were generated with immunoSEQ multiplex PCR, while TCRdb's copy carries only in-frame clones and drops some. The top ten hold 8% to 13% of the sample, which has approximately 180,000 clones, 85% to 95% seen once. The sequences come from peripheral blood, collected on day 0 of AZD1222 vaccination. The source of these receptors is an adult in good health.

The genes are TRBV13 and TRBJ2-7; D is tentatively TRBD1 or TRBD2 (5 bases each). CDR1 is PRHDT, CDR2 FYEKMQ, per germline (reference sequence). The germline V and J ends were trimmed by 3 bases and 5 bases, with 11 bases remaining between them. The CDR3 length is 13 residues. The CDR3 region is CASSFRGANEQYF. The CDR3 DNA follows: TGTGCCAGCAGCTTCAGAGGGGCGAACGAGCAGTACTTC.

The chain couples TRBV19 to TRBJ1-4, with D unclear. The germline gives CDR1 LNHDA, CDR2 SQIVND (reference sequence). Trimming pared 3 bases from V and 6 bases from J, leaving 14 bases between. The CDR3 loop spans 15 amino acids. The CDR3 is CASSIRASLDEKLFF. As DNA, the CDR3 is TGTGCCAGTAGTATCCGGGCGAGCCTAGATGAAAAACTGTTTTTT.

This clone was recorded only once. The CDR3 sequence is CASSPSGSISDTQYF. The DNA for the CDR3 is TGCGCCAGCAGCCCTAGCGGGAGCATCTCAGATACGCAGTATTTT. The chain joins TRBV5-1 to TRBJ2-3; 10 nucleotides match TRBD2. Germline V gene sequence: CDR1 SGHRS, CDR2 YFSETQ. The trim removed 4 bases at V and 4 bases at J, leaving 6 bases unmatched. CDR3 length equals 15 residues.

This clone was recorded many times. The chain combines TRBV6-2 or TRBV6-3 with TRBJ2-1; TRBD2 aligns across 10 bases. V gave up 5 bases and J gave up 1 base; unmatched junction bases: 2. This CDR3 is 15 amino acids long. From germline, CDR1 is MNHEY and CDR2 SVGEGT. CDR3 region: CASSSGGESYNEQFF. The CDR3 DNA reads TGTGCCAGCAGTAGCGGGGGGGAATCCTACAATGAGCAGTTCTTC.

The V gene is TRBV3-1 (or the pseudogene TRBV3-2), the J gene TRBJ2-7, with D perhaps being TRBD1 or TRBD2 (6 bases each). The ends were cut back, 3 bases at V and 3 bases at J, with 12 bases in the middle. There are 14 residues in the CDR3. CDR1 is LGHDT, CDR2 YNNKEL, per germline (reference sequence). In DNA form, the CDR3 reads TGTGCCAGCAGCCATAGAGGAGGGGGCTACGAGCAGTACTTC. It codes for CASSHRGGGYEQYF.

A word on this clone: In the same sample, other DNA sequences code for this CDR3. CDR3 bases: TGTGCCAGCAGTCAAACAGGGGTTGGGGCCAACGTCCTGACTTTC. This codes for CASSQTGVGANVLTF. The V call is TRBV2, the J call TRBJ2-6; 7 nucleotides match TRBD1. The CDR3 has 15 residues. Germline V lookup: CDR1 SNHLY, CDR2 FYNNEI. J lost 3 bases, V lost 5 bases, and 4 bases had no gene match.

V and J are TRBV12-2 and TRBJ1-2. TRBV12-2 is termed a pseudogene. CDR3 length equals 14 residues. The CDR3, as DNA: TGTGCAAGTCGCTTAGCGACGGGGGACTATGGCTACACCTTC. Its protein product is CASRLATGDYGYTF.

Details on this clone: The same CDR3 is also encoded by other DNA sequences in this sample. CDR3 region: CASSPKGGGETQYF. The CDR3 coding sequence is TGTGCCAGCTCACCAAAGGGAGGTGGGGAGACCCAGTACTTC. V and J are TRBV18 and TRBJ2-5; a weak D match, TRBD2 (6 bases). Per germline, CDR1 KGHSH and CDR2 LQKENI. The CDR3 totals 14 residues. V gave up 2 bases and J gave up 5 bases, with 12 bases separating them.

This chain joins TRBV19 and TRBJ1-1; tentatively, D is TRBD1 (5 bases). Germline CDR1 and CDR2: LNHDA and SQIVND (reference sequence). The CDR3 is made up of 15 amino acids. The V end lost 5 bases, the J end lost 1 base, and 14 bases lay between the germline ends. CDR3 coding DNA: TGTGCCAGTAGTTCCACCGGGACCCCGAACACTGAAGCTTTCTTT. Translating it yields CASSSTGTPNTEAFF.

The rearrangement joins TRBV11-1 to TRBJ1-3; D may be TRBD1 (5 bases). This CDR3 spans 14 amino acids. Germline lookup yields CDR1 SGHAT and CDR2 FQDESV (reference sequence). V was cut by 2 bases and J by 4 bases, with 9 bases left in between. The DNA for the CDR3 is TGTGCCAGCAGCTTACAGGGTTCCGGAAACACCATATATTTT. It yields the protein CASSLQGSGNTIYF.

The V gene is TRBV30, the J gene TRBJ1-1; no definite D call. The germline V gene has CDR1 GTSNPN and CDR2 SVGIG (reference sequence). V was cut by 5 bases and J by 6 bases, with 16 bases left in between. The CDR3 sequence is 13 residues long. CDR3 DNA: TGTGCCTGGGGCTTTGACTCGGACGCTGAAGCTTTCTTT. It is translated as CAWGFDSDAEAFF.

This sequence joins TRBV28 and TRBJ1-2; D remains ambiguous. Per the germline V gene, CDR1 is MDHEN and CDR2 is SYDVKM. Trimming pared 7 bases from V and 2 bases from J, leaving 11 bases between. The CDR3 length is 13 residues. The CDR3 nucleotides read TGTGCCAGCATCGGGCAGCTAAACTATGGCTACACCTTC. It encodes CASIGQLNYGYTF.

The CDR3 region is CASGQGQNTGELFF. CDR3 coding DNA: TGTGCTAGTGGTCAGGGACAAAACACCGGGGAGCTGTTTTTT. The rearrangement joins TRBV12-5 to TRBJ2-2, with D possibly TRBD1 on 6 matching bases. The V and J ends lost 5 bases and 2 bases respectively, with 9 bases between them. CDR1 is LGHNT, CDR2 FRNRAP, per germline. This CDR3 spans 14 amino acids.

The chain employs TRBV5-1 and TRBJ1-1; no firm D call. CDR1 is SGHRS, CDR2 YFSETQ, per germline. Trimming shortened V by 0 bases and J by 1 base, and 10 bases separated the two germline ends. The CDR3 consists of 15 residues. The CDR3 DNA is TGCGCCAGCAGCTTGGATCTTGGTGCGAACACTGAAGCTTTCTTT. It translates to CASSLDLGANTEAFF.